This is a list of T cell receptor beta chains from one sample in a study of OX40 agonist ivuxolimab in advanced cancers. Sequencing was performed with immunoSEQ multiplex PCR; in TCRdb, only in-frame clones are kept and a portion is missing. The sample lists roughly 57,000 clones; about nine tenths were seen once. Sequences were derived from CD4+ or CD8+ T cells sorted from blood, sampled in a trial of the OX40 agonist ivuxolimab. Source of these receptors: an adult with an advanced solid tumor such as melanoma, head and neck, liver or kidney cancer. Both conserved end residues are part of each CDR3. D genes are given only for firm matches. Some rows have no size entry. The others give once, few or many, or a class for an expanded clone.

NA	once	TRBV6-1	TRBJ2-7	TGTGCCAGCAGAAGGGCCTCCTCCTACGAGCAGTACTTC	CASRRASSYEQYF
NA	NA	TRBV7-3	TRBJ2-2	TGTGCCAGCAGCTTAGATCAGGGTGTGGACACCGGGGAGCTGTTTTTT	CASSLDQGVDTGELFF
NA	NA	TRBV7-8	TRBJ1-6	TGTGCCAGCAGCTTAGTGGGGGACATCTATAATTCACCCCTCCACTTT	CASSLVGDIYNSPLHF
TRBD1	NA	TRBV2	TRBJ2-7	TGTGCCAGCAGTGGGTTCAGGGGGCAGAACGAGCAGTACTTC	CASSGFRGQNEQYF
TRBD2	once	TRBV2	TRBJ2-5	TGTGCCAGCAGTCACAGCGGGGGGGGACAAGAGACCCAGTACTTC	CASSHSGGGQETQYF
TRBD1	NA	TRBV10-3	TRBJ1-4	TGTGCCACTAAACAGGGGACTAATGAAAAACTGTTTTTT	CATKQGTNEKLFF
NA	NA	TRBV7-9	TRBJ1-3	TGTGCCACCACACTTCCTCAGGGGTCTGGAAACACCATATATTTT	CATTLPQGSGNTIYF
TRBD2	NA	TRBV7-3	TRBJ2-1	TGTGCCAGCAGCCCCACAGGAGGCGCGGGAGGGAATGAGCAGTTCTTC	CASSPTGGAGGNEQFF
NA	NA	TRBV18	TRBJ2-6	TGTGCCAGCTCACCAACTGGGGCCAACGTCCTGACTTTC	CASSPTGANVLTF
NA	NA	TRBV7-6	TRBJ2-5	TGTGCCAGCAGCCCCGATAGGGGGGCCCAAGAGACCCAGTACTTC	CASSPDRGAQETQYF
TRBD2	once	TRBV5-4	TRBJ2-4	TGTGCCAGCTCTTCGGCGGAAAGCGGGAAGTGGAACATTCAGTACTTC	CASSSAESGKWNIQYF
NA	NA	TRBV4-1	TRBJ2-7	TGCGCCAGCAGCCAAGGTGGGACTGCCACTTACGAGCAGTACTTC	CASSQGGTATYEQYF
TRBD1	NA	TRBV28	TRBJ2-7	TGTGCCAGCACTGAGGACAGGGCAAGGAAGCAGTACTTC	CASTEDRARKQYF
TRBD1	NA	TRBV10-3	TRBJ2-7	TGTGCCATCAGTAAGGGACAGGGGGTGTACGAGCAGTACTTC	CAISKGQGVYEQYF
TRBD1	NA	TRBV30	TRBJ2-2	TGTGCCTGCAGGGGGCGGCGAGCGAACGCCGGGGAGCTGTTTTTT	CACRGRRANAGELFF
NA	NA	TRBV5-8	TRBJ2-2	TGTGCCAGCAGCCCAGATCGGGCCCCTCTGTTTTTT	CASSPDRAPLFF
NA	NA	TRBV28	TRBJ1-2	TGTGCCAGCAGTTTAGAACAGAGGAACTATGGCTACACCTTC	CASSLEQRNYGYTF
NA	NA	TRBV19	TRBJ1-1	TGTGCCAGTAGTATAGACGGGGGGGTGGCGAACACTGAAGCTTTCTTT	CASSIDGGVANTEAFF
TRBD1	NA	TRBV18	TRBJ1-1	TGTGCCAGCTCACCACCGGAACAGGGGGTAACTTTCTTT	CASSPPEQGVTFF
TRBD2	once	TRBV9	TRBJ2-1	TGTGCCAGCAGCGTAGCCCCTAGCGGGAGGGCGTGGAATGAGCAGTTCTTC	CASSVAPSGRAWNEQFF
NA	NA	TRBV11-1	TRBJ1-5	TGTGCCAGCAGCTTATGGACGGGCCAGCCCCAGCATTTT	CASSLWTGQPQHF
TRBD1	once	TRBV5-1	TRBJ2-5	TGCGCCAGCAGCTTGGGGGGACAGGGGGCTCGGCAAGAGACCCAGTACTTC	CASSLGGQGARQETQYF
TRBD1	NA	TRBV9	TRBJ1-1	TGTGCCAGCAGCGTAGTGGGACAGGGGAGAGGCACTGAAGCTTTCTTT	CASSVVGQGRGTEAFF
NA	NA	TRBV10-1	TRBJ2-4	TGCGCCAGCAGCGAAGGGGGGGGAGGCAAAAACATTCAGTACTTC	CASSEGGGGKNIQYF
NA	NA	TRBV6-1	TRBJ2-2	TGTGCCAGCAGTGAATTTATGGGGTACACCGGGGAGCTGTTTTTT	CASSEFMGYTGELFF
NA	NA	TRBV6-6	TRBJ2-5	TGTGCCAGCAGTTACTCGCGGCAGGGGGAGACCCAGTACTTC	CASSYSRQGETQYF
NA	NA	TRBV7-6	TRBJ2-7	TGTGCCAGCAGCTTAAGGGGGGAGAATATCTACGAGCAGTACTTC	CASSLRGENIYEQYF
NA	NA	TRBV2	TRBJ2-1	TGTGCCAGCGTTAAGGGGGGGGAGACCTACAATGAGCAGTTCTTC	CASVKGGETYNEQFF
NA	NA	TRBV28	TRBJ1-6	TGTGCCAGCAGCCCTCCTCCCCCTGGGGGTAATTCACCCCTCCACTTT	CASSPPPPGGNSPLHF
TRBD2	NA	TRBV27	TRBJ2-5	TGTGCCAGCAGGACTAGCGGTCAAGAGACCCAGTACTTC	CASRTSGQETQYF
NA	NA	TRBV30	TRBJ1-5	TGTGCCTGGAGTGCCGACAGACTTACAAGCAATCAGCCCCAGCATTTT	CAWSADRLTSNQPQHF
NA	once	TRBV5-6	TRBJ2-5	TGTGCCAGCAGCTTGTTTGAGACCCAGTACTTC	CASSLFETQYF
TRBD1	few	TRBV6-6	TRBJ1-2	TGTGCCAGCAGGGCAGACAGGGGTCTGGGCTACACCTTC	CASRADRGLGYTF
NA	NA	TRBV5-1	TRBJ1-2	TGCGCCAGCAGCTTGGACCGATATGGCTACACCTTC	CASSLDRYGYTF
TRBD1	once	TRBV2	TRBJ1-5	TGTGCCAGCAGTTCAGGGGGCGCGGGTCAGCCCCAGCATTTT	CASSSGGAGQPQHF
TRBD2	NA	TRBV9	TRBJ2-1	TGTGCCAGCAGCCGGACTAGCGGAAACAATGAGCAGTTCTTC	CASSRTSGNNEQFF
NA	NA	TRBV5-1	TRBJ1-1	TGCGCCAGCAGCTCCCCAGGGTCGGTTGAAGCTTTCTTT	CASSSPGSVEAFF
NA	NA	TRBV7-2	TRBJ2-3	TGTGCCAGCAGCTTAGGTAACATCGCTAGCACAGATACGCAGTATTTT	CASSLGNIASTDTQYF
TRBD1	NA	TRBV5-1	TRBJ2-7	TGCGCCAGCAGCTTGGGGGGGACAGCAGACTACGAGCAGTACTTC	CASSLGGTADYEQYF
NA	NA	TRBV28	TRBJ1-4	TGTGCCAGCGGCCGGACGGGGGTACCATATGGAGAAAAACTGTTTTTT	CASGRTGVPYGEKLFF
NA	NA	TRBV7-8	TRBJ1-5	TGTGCCAGCAGCTTACCCGGGAATAGCAATCAGCCCCAGCATTTT	CASSLPGNSNQPQHF
TRBD1	NA	TRBV6-5	TRBJ1-1	TGTGCCAGCAGCCCGGGACAGGGGGTGAACACTGAAGCTTTCTTT	CASSPGQGVNTEAFF
NA	NA	TRBV11-2	TRBJ2-7	TGTGCCAGCAGCTTAGACAGGGGCTACGAGCAGTACTTC	CASSLDRGYEQYF
NA	NA	TRBV4-1	TRBJ2-7	TGCGCCAGCAGCCAACCAGGGGTAGGGAAATCCTACGAGCAGTACTTC	CASSQPGVGKSYEQYF
NA	NA	TRBV4-1	TRBJ2-3	TGCGCCAGCAGCCACGCTAGAAGACAGCGACTTAACACAGATACGCAGTATTTT	CASSHARRQRLNTDTQYF
TRBD1	NA	TRBV10-3	TRBJ1-6	TGTGCCATCAGTAGACAGGGAATGGATTCACCCCTCCACTTT	CAISRQGMDSPLHF
TRBD2	NA	TRBV6-6	TRBJ2-3	TGTGCCAGCAAGAGCGGGATTAGCACAGATACGCAGTATTTT	CASKSGISTDTQYF
TRBD2	NA	TRBV9	TRBJ2-7	TGTGCCAGCAGCGTAGAGGGCGGGGGTGAGTTGCAGTACTTC	CASSVEGGGELQYF
NA	few	TRBV4-1	TRBJ2-7	TGCGCCAGCAGCCAAGATCCAGCAGGAACCTACGAGCAGTACTTC	CASSQDPAGTYEQYF
NA	NA	TRBV7-3	TRBJ2-1	TGTGCCAGCAGCTTAAATAGCGGCAATGAGCAGTTCTTC	CASSLNSGNEQFF
NA	NA	TRBV11-2	TRBJ2-7	TGTGCCAGCAGCCCCGGTTTCAGCAGACACTACGAGCAGTACTTC	CASSPGFSRHYEQYF
NA	once	TRBV6-5	TRBJ2-7	TGTGCCAGCAGTTACTCGCTCGGCTCCTACGAGCAGTACTTC	CASSYSLGSYEQYF
TRBD2	NA	TRBV4-1	TRBJ2-1	TGCGCCAGCAGCCGTGGACTAGCGTTGAGCTCCTACAATGAGCAGTTCTTC	CASSRGLALSSYNEQFF
NA	NA	TRBV30	TRBJ2-3	TGTGCCTGGAGTAGGACAGATACGCAGTATTTT	CAWSRTDTQYF
TRBD1	NA	TRBV6-1	TRBJ2-7	TGTGCCAGCAGCCCGGGACAGGGGCCGGGAGAGCAGTACTTC	CASSPGQGPGEQYF
NA	NA	TRBV6-4	TRBJ2-2	TGTGCCAGCAGTGTCTCCGTGCAGAACACCGGGGAGCTGTTTTTT	CASSVSVQNTGELFF
NA	NA	TRBV18	TRBJ1-2	TGTGCCAGCTCACCATTGGAGGCGAACTATGGCTACACCTTC	CASSPLEANYGYTF
TRBD2	once	TRBV10-2	TRBJ2-1	TGCGCCAGCACCGGACTAGCGGCCATCTCCTACAATGAGCAGTTCTTC	CASTGLAAISYNEQFF
NA	NA	TRBV5-1	TRBJ2-3	TGCGCCAGCAGCTTGGCCGGTCGAAGTACGCAGTATTTT	CASSLAGRSTQYF
NA	NA	TRBV28	TRBJ2-1	TGTGCCAGCAGTTTATGGAGGCTCTCCAGCTCCTACAATGAGCAGTTCTTC	CASSLWRLSSSYNEQFF